The clone carrying this T cell receptor (beta chain) was found a few times. No antigen is known for it. The data derive from a study of T cells in Graves' hyperthyroidism and ophthalmopathy. V was trimmed by 4 bases and J by 3 bases, leaving 19 bases between them. Per the germline V gene, CDR1 is MGHRA and CDR2 is YSYEKL. The CDR3 is 16 residues long. The study, taken as a whole, reports: Most clonotypes that expanded in the thyroid above 0.001 also showed up in blood.

Isolation of PBMCs was performed on about 9.9 ml fresh peripheral blood. Amplification yielded TCR beta CDR3 regions, with RNA transcripts as the source. The HTBI set primed first-round TCR CDR3 RT-PCR. TCRdb analysed the multiplex PCR reads with MiXCR anew, one entry per CDR3 protein. Among some 740,000 distinct CDR3 sequences, 11% to 15% were seen once, and the ten largest hold roughly 10%. The chain uses TRBV4-1 and TRBJ2-7, with a possible D match to TRBD2 (5 bases). Sequencing input: blood. The origin of this receptor is a woman between 18 and 29 years old with Graves' hyperthyroidism. CDR3: CASSPGKLSDFYEQYF. CDR3 coding DNA: TGCGCCAGCAGCCCGGGGAAACTCTCGGACTTCTACGAGCAGTACTTC.